The 21 T cell receptor beta chains listed next were all sequenced from one sample in a study of CD8+CD57+ T cells in acquired aplastic anemia. It was genomic DNA that served as the template for profiling TCR beta VDJ and CDR3. TCRdb reprocessed the reads via MiXCR and lists one record per CDR3 protein. The sample includes about 190,000 distinct CDR3 sequences, roughly half of them seen just once. Sample: sorted CD4+, CD8+, or CD8+CD57+ T cells (not recorded which) from PBMCs. The receptors come from a human donor in good health, serving as a control.

The genes are TRBV6-2 or TRBV6-3 and TRBJ2-2; TRBD2 matches at 9 bases. V shed 2 bases and J 6 bases; nucleotides not matched to a gene: 16. CDR1 is MNHEY and CDR2 is SVGEGT in the germline V gene. The CDR3 extends over 19 amino acids. The CDR3 nucleotides are TGTGCCAGCAGTTACGCCTTAGGACAGCGGGGGGCGGGAGCCGGGGAGCTGTTTTTT. Translating gives CASSYALGQRGAGAGELFF.

The chain combines TRBV24-1 with TRBJ2-1; 12 nucleotides align to TRBD1. V shed 2 bases and J 5 bases; nucleotides not matched to a gene: 9. Germline V gene sequence: CDR1 KGHDR, CDR2 SFDVKD. This CDR3 comprises 18 residues. This CDR3 is CATSDSWGTGGDDNEQFF. As DNA, the CDR3 is TGTGCCACCAGTGATTCTTGGGGGACAGGGGGCGACGACAATGAGCAGTTCTTC.

This clonotype was picked up a small number of times. This chain links TRBV3-1 with TRBJ1-3; no firm D call. The CDR3 sequence is 14 residues long. Germline V gives CDR1 LGHDT, CDR2 YNNKEL (reference sequence). The germline V and J ends were trimmed by 2 bases and 0 bases, with 5 bases remaining between them. For the CDR3, the DNA is TGTGCCAGCAGCCAACCCTTCTCTGGAAACACCATATATTTT. This gives the protein CASSQPFSGNTIYF. Full variable domain (remainder filled in from reference TRBV3-1 and TRBJ1-3): DTAVSQTPKYLVTQMGNDKSIKCEQNLGHDTMYWYKQDSKKFLKIMFSYNNKELIINETVPNRFSPKSPDKAHLNLHINSLELGDSAVYFCASSQPFSGNTIYFGEGSWLTVV.

The rearrangement links TRBV7-6 to TRBJ2-7; D may be TRBD1 (6 bases). Germline V lookup: CDR1 SGHVS, CDR2 FNYEAQ. CDR3 size: 16 residues. Trimming took off 0 bases at V and 3 bases at J, with 15 bases between the two ends. The CDR3 sequence is CASSLAGRDTDYEQYF. The CDR3 nucleotides are TGTGCCAGCAGCTTAGCGGGCCGGGACACTGACTACGAGCAGTACTTC.

For this clonotype: A much more abundant neighbour one base away suggests this may be a read error. The genes are TRBV11-2 and TRBJ1-3, with D perhaps matching TRBD1 (5 bases). CDR1 is SGHAT, CDR2 FQNNGV, per germline. Trimming took 3 bases from V and 2 from J, leaving 14 bases between them. This CDR3 is 16 amino acids long. The CDR3 DNA follows: TGTGCCAGCAGCTTCAACGGGGGACTGGCTGGAAACACCATATATTTT. Translation: CASSFNGGLAGNTIYF.

This clonotype was counted at least ten times. The chain uses TRBV7-9 and TRBJ2-7; D uncertain. Per germline, CDR1 SEHNR and CDR2 FQNEAQ (reference sequence). This CDR3 is 13 amino acids long. The ends were cut back, 2 bases at V and 1 base at J, with 6 bases in the middle. The CDR3 DNA follows: TGTGCCAGCAGCTTAAGGGTGTCCTACGAGCAGTACTTC. This codes for CASSLRVSYEQYF.

The chain combines TRBV2 with TRBJ2-1; 10 bases match TRBD1. Germline V gene data show CDR1 as SNHLY and CDR2 as FYNNEI. V lost 3 bases and J lost 8; bases outside the gene matches: 7. The CDR3 has 15 residues. The CDR3: CASSDRGQGSYEQFF. In DNA form, the CDR3 reads TGTGCCAGCAGTGATAGGGGACAGGGGTCATATGAGCAGTTCTTC.

The chain has TRBV19 and TRBJ1-2; D uncertain. The germline CDR1 and CDR2 sequences are LNHDA and SQIVND (reference sequence). There are 13 residues in the CDR3. V was shortened by 1 base and J by 6 bases, with 9 bases between the two germline ends. This CDR3 reads CASSIGGMHGYTF. As DNA, the CDR3 is TGTGCCAGTAGTATAGGGGGTATGCATGGCTACACCTTC.

In this sample, this clonotype turned up many times. The chain uses TRBV7-2 and TRBJ1-6; D is perhaps TRBD1 (6 bases). V lost 3 bases to trimming and J lost 5 bases, with 14 bases between them. The germline gives CDR1 SGHTA, CDR2 FQGNSA. The CDR3 has 16 residues. CDR3 nucleotides: TGTGCCAGCAGCTTGGACAGCGCTACTAATAATTCACCCCTCCACTTT. It is translated as CASSLDSATNNSPLHF. Filled out from reference TRBV7-2 and TRBJ1-6, the complete variable domain reads GAGVSQSPSNKVTEKGKDVELRCDPISGHTALYWYRQSLGQGLEFLIYFQGNSAPDKSGLPSDRFSAERTGGSVSTLTIQRTQQEDSAVYLCASSLDSATNNSPLHFGNGTRLTVT.

This clonotype was seen a handful of times. The J gene is TRBJ2-1, the V gene TRBV10-3; no clear D gene. Per the germline V gene, CDR1 is ENHRY and CDR2 is SYGVKD. V was clipped by 6 bases and J by 0 bases, with 9 bases between them. This CDR3 is built from 14 residues. DNA of the CDR3: TGTGCCATCAGCCAAGGGAACTCCTACAATGAGCAGTTCTTC. Translation gives CAISQGNSYNEQFF.

J is TRBJ2-1 and V is TRBV20-1; D tentatively reads TRBD1 or TRBD2 (6 bases each). The V and J ends lost 0 bases and 10 bases respectively, with 13 bases between them. The CDR3 sequence is 13 residues long. The germline V gene has CDR1 DFQATT and CDR2 SNEGSKA (reference sequence). The DNA for the CDR3 is TGCAGTGCTAGAGAATTCGGGGGCGGAGAGCAGTTCTTC. Amino acids: CSAREFGGGEQFF.

The chain joins TRBV20-1 to TRBJ1-1; D ambiguous. Germline assignment: CDR1 DFQATT and CDR2 SNEGSKA (reference sequence). The length of the CDR3 is 11 residues. V lost 6 bases and J lost 5, with 10 bases in between. The CDR3 spells CSARTPTEAFF. The CDR3 DNA reads TGCAGTGCAAGGACTCCTACTGAAGCTTTCTTT.

The V and J genes are TRBV19 and TRBJ1-5; TRBD1 might be the D (5 bases). The ends were cut back, 8 bases at V and 6 bases at J, with 14 bases in the middle. Germline assignment: CDR1 LNHDA and CDR2 SQIVND (reference sequence). This CDR3 region has 13 residues. The CDR3 loop reads CASSRGDGQPQHF. The CDR3 DNA sequence: TGTGCCAGTTCGCGGGGGGACGGTCAGCCCCAGCATTTT. The entire variable domain, with the rest obtained from reference TRBV19 and TRBJ1-5, is as follows: DGGITQSPKYLFRKEGQNVTLSCEQNLNHDAMYWYRQDPGQGLRLIYYSQIVNDFQKGDIAEGYSVSREKKESFPLTVTSAQKNPTAFYLCASSRGDGQPQHFGDGTRLSIL.

The V call is TRBV20-1, the J call TRBJ1-2, with D unclear. The CDR3 sequence is 12 residues long. Germline V gene sequence: CDR1 DFQATT, CDR2 SNEGSKA (reference sequence). V lost 3 bases and J lost 8, with 13 bases in between. The CDR3: CSASIGNGGYTF. The CDR3 bases are TGCAGTGCTAGTATCGGAAATGGGGGCTACACCTTC.

The chain combines TRBV12-3 or TRBV12-4 with TRBJ1-3; D remains unclear. The germline V and J ends were trimmed by 6 bases and 0 bases, with 12 bases remaining between them. This CDR3 is built from 15 residues. CDR3 nucleotides: TGTGCCAGCAGGGCTAGCGGGAGCTCTGGAAACACCATATATTTT. Amino acid sequence: CASRASGSSGNTIYF.

The chain has TRBV9 and TRBJ2-7; no clear D. Germline V gene sequence: CDR1 SGDLS, CDR2 YYNGEE. The CDR3 has 14 residues. Trimming stripped 4 bases from V and 2 bases from J, with 13 bases between. CDR3 protein: CASSSGDPPYEQYF. CDR3 in DNA: TGTGCCAGCAGCTCGGGCGACCCTCCCTACGAGCAGTACTTC. The variable domain in full, completed from reference TRBV9 and TRBJ2-7, reads DSGVTQTPKHLITATGQRVTLRCSPRSGDLSVYWYQQSLDQGLQFLIQYYNGEERAKGNILERFSAQQFPDLHSELNLSSLELGDSALYFCASSSGDPPYEQYFGPGTRLTVT.

The chain carries TRBV28 and TRBJ2-3; 13 bases line up with TRBD2. The CDR3 is 16 amino acids. The germline V gene has CDR1 MDHEN and CDR2 SYDVKM. J lost 4 bases, V lost 4 bases, and 5 bases had no gene match. For the CDR3, the DNA is TGTGCCAGCAGTTCGGGGACTAGCGGGGCAGCAGATACGCAGTATTTT. Residues: CASSSGTSGAADTQYF.

The sample holds a few counts of this clonotype. The chain carries TRBV3-1 and TRBJ1-1; D might be TRBD1 (5 bases). CDR1 is LGHDT and CDR2 is YNNKEL in the germline V gene (reference sequence). Trimming took 2 bases from V and 3 from J, leaving 19 bases between them. The CDR3 is 17 residues long. CDR3 region: CASSQRPPKGVDTEAFF. In nucleotides, the CDR3 is TGTGCCAGCAGCCAAAGACCGCCTAAAGGGGTCGACACTGAAGCTTTCTTT.

This clonotype was recorded at least ten times. V usage is TRBV5-1 and J usage is TRBJ2-3; D ambiguous. This CDR3 is built from 14 residues. Germline CDR1 is SGHRS and CDR2 is YFSETQ. V was shortened by 0 bases and J by 2 bases, with 7 bases between the two germline ends. Here the CDR3 DNA reads TGCGCCAGCAGCTTGGGAGGAGCCACAGATACGCAGTATTTT. Translated: CASSLGGATDTQYF.

This clonotype was picked up a small number of times. The chain links TRBV7-6 to TRBJ2-7; 7 bases align to TRBD1. The V and J ends lost 3 bases and 1 base, in that order; junction bases with no gene match: 6. The length of the CDR3 is 15 residues. CDR1 and CDR2 from the germline V gene are SGHVS and FNYEAQ. The CDR3 bases are TGTGCCAGCAGCTTGGAAACAGGGGAATCCTACGAGCAGTACTTC. Residues: CASSLETGESYEQYF.

The V gene is TRBV10-3, the J gene TRBJ2-3; 8 bases match TRBD2. CDR3 length equals 15 residues. The V segment lost 6 bases and the J segment 4 bases; nucleotides outside the gene matches: 9. Germline V gene data show CDR1 as ENHRY and CDR2 as SYGVKD. The CDR3 nucleotides read TGTGCCATCAGGAGAGACAGTAGCGGGGCAGATACGCAGTATTTT. It encodes CAIRRDSSGADTQYF.